Below are 25 T cell receptor beta chains sequenced from a single sample in a study of control samples from healthy donors and cancer patients. Using immunoSEQ multiplex PCR, the repertoire was profiled, and TCRdb retains in-frame clones only, with some absent. The table includes 150,000 or so clones, over 85% detected once. Source material: blood. These receptors all stem from a man between 18 and 29 years old in good health.

Of note for this clone: One end of the junction does not line up with germline, which may come from a read error. This chain's CDR3 is CAGESSYNEQFF. The CDR3 DNA is TGCGCCGGAGAGAGCTCCTACAATGAGCAGTTCTTC. The gene calls are TRBV7-9 and TRBJ2-1; D is unclear. Germline V CDR1 and CDR2: SEHNR, FQNEAQ (reference sequence). CDR3 length equals 12 residues.

By share, this clone counts as medium-sized. The rearrangement links TRBV4-1 to TRBJ2-7, with 9 bases lining up with TRBD2. V shed 4 bases, J shed 0 bases, and the junction held 7 bases outside the gene matches. Germline V gene lookup returns CDR1 MGHRA and CDR2 YSYEKL. This CDR3 is built from 16 residues. The CDR3 spells CASSLSLAGSSYEQYF. CDR3 nucleotides: TGCGCCAGCAGCCTGTCGCTAGCGGGGTCCTCCTACGAGCAGTACTTC.

The chain joins TRBV7-8 to TRBJ1-5, with D unresolved. This CDR3 has 12 amino acids. Germline V gene data show CDR1 as SGHVS and CDR2 as FQNEAQ. Trimming shortened V by 1 base and J by 2 bases, and 0 bases separated the two germline ends. CDR3 in DNA: TGTGCCAGCAGCTTAGGCAATCAGCCCCAGCATTTT. As protein: CASSLGNQPQHF.

The gene calls are TRBV13 and TRBJ2-7; TRBD1 aligns across 8 bases. Germline CDR1 reads PRHDT; CDR2 reads FYEKMQ (reference sequence). V was pared by 5 bases and J by 4 bases, with 7 bases of the junction left unmatched. The CDR3 runs 14 residues. In nucleotides, the CDR3 is TGTGCCAGCAGCCGAGGGACAGGTCGTTACGAGCAGTACTTC. It codes for CASSRGTGRYEQYF.

V and J are TRBV6-2 or TRBV6-3 and TRBJ2-2; no clear D gene. Germline lookup yields CDR1 MNHEY and CDR2 SVGEGT. This CDR3 has 13 amino acids. Trimming removed 3 bases at V and 6 bases at J, with 8 bases between. The CDR3: CASSYNWAGELFF. The CDR3 bases are TGTGCCAGCAGTTATAATTGGGCCGGGGAGCTGTTTTTT.

V and J are TRBV9 and TRBJ1-3; D unresolved. The CDR3 has 18 residues. Per the germline V gene, CDR1 is SGDLS and CDR2 is YYNGEE. V dropped 4 bases and J dropped 1 base, with 21 bases sitting between them. The CDR3 bases are TGTGCCAGCAGCCCTCAGCCCCCTCGGGGTGTTTCTGGAAACACCATATATTTT. Its protein product is CASSPQPPRGVSGNTIYF.

The chain has TRBV7-9 and TRBJ1-2; D not resolved. The germline V gene encodes CDR1 SEHNR and CDR2 FQNEAQ (reference sequence). Trimming took off 2 bases at V and 3 bases at J, with 16 bases between the two ends. The CDR3 totals 16 residues. CDR3 sequence: CASSLSLDLSHYGYTF. CDR3 DNA: TGTGCCAGCAGCTTATCCCTGGACTTGTCTCACTATGGCTACACCTTC. The whole variable domain, remainder taken from reference TRBV7-9 and TRBJ1-2, is DTGVSQNPRHKITKRGQNVTFRCDPISEHNRLYWYRQTLGQGPEFLTYFQNEAQLEKSRLLSDRFSAERPKGSFSTLEIQRTEQGDSAMYLCASSLSLDLSHYGYTFGSGTRLTVV.

The chain recombines TRBV6-5 with TRBJ2-7; 7 bases match TRBD1. Trimming cost V 6 bases and J 0 bases; bases outside gene matches: 5. Per germline, CDR1 MNHEY and CDR2 SVGAGI. The CDR3 has 14 amino acids. The CDR3 here is CASREGQFSYEQYF. The DNA of the CDR3 is TGTGCCAGCAGAGAGGGACAGTTCTCCTACGAGCAGTACTTC.

J is TRBJ2-2 and V is TRBV19; D could derive from TRBD1 or TRBD2 (5 bases each). V was clipped by 6 bases and J by 5 bases, with 16 bases between them. The CDR3 is made up of 15 amino acids. Germline assignment: CDR1 LNHDA and CDR2 SQIVND (reference sequence). The CDR3 is CASSPSGWGTGELFF. As DNA, the CDR3 is TGTGCCAGTAGCCCCAGCGGCTGGGGGACCGGGGAGCTGTTTTTT.

V is TRBV27 and J is TRBJ2-5; D is ambiguous. Germline V gene sequence: CDR1 MNHEY, CDR2 SMNVEV (reference sequence). The CDR3 has 16 amino acids. Trimming took off 5 bases at V and 4 bases at J, with 20 bases between the two ends. The chain's CDR3 is CASSPQFREVGETQYF. The CDR3 DNA is TGTGCCAGCAGTCCCCAATTTAGGGAAGTCGGAGAGACCCAGTACTTC.

This rearrangement joins TRBV5-4 to TRBJ1-2; no reliable D call. The V and J ends lost 0 bases and 2 bases respectively, with 5 bases between them. The CDR3 spans 13 residues. The germline V gene encodes CDR1 SGHNT and CDR2 YYREEE (reference sequence). CDR3 sequence (DNA): TGTGCCAGCAGCTTGGCTGGAAACTATGGCTACACCTTC. It is translated as CASSLAGNYGYTF. The full variable domain, rest sourced from reference TRBV5-4 and TRBJ1-2, is ETGVTQSPTHLIKTRGQQVTLRCSSQSGHNTVSWYQQALGQGPQFIFQYYREEENGRGNFPPRFSGLQFPNYSSELNVNALELDDSALYLCASSLAGNYGYTFGSGTRLTVV.

The chain recombines TRBV5-1 with TRBJ1-3, with 9 bases lining up with TRBD1. This CDR3 region has 15 residues. CDR1 is SGHRS, CDR2 YFSETQ, per germline. Trimming at V came to 1 base and at J to 2 bases, leaving 1 base not matched to a gene. CDR3 loop: CASSLRQGAGNTIYF. In nucleotides, the CDR3 is TGCGCCAGCAGCTTGAGACAGGGGGCTGGAAACACCATATATTTT.

The J gene is TRBJ2-3, the V gene TRBV5-4, with TRBD2 matching over 8 bases. Per germline, CDR1 SGHNT and CDR2 YYREEE (reference sequence). Trimming cost V 0 bases and J 0 bases; bases outside gene matches: 9. The CDR3 loop spans 18 amino acids. DNA of the CDR3: TGTGCCAGCAGCTTGGGCGGGGGGTTCCCCCCTAGCACAGATACGCAGTATTTT. Its translation: CASSLGGGFPPSTDTQYF.

The gene calls are TRBV4-1 and TRBJ2-5; D is undetermined. CDR1 MGHRA and CDR2 YSYEKL come from the germline V gene. V was trimmed by 0 bases and J by 6 bases, leaving 8 bases between them. This CDR3 has 13 amino acids. CDR3 sequence: CASSQDSGKTQYF. The CDR3 nucleotides are TGCGCCAGCAGCCAAGATAGTGGGAAGACCCAGTACTTC.

This chain connects TRBV20-1 to TRBJ2-7; unclear D gene. The germline gives CDR1 DFQATT, CDR2 SNEGSKA (reference sequence). CDR3 length equals 11 residues. The ends were cut back, 3 bases at V and 5 bases at J, with 8 bases in the middle. CDR3 residues: CSASRLNEQYF. DNA of the CDR3: TGCAGTGCTAGTCGTCTAAACGAGCAGTACTTC.

The chain carries TRBV27 and TRBJ1-2, with 8 bases aligning to TRBD1. With 6 bases clipped from V and 4 bases from J, the junction kept 7 bases outside the gene matches. This CDR3 comprises 14 residues. Germline V gene data show CDR1 as MNHEY and CDR2 as SMNVEV (reference sequence). The CDR3 DNA reads TGTGCCAGCAGCCCCCAGGACAGGGTCTATGGCTACACCTTC. This encodes CASSPQDRVYGYTF.

The V call is TRBV2, the J call TRBJ2-7, with 9 bases lining up with TRBD1. V trimming: 6 bases; J trimming: 3 bases; junction bases outside the gene matches: 6. The CDR3 has 14 amino acids. In germline, CDR1 is SNHLY, CDR2 FYNNEI. CDR3 in amino acids: CASSAGTGIYEQYF. In nucleotides, the CDR3 is TGTGCCAGCAGCGCCGGGACAGGGATCTACGAGCAGTACTTC.

This chain connects TRBV9 to TRBJ2-2, with 11 bases aligning to TRBD2. The V and J ends lost 4 bases and 5 bases, in that order; junction bases with no gene match: 7. Looked up from germline, CDR1 is SGDLS and CDR2 is YYNGEE. This CDR3 is 16 amino acids long. CDR3 residues: CASSPRLAGWTGELFF. The CDR3 DNA sequence: TGTGCCAGCAGCCCCAGACTAGCGGGATGGACCGGGGAGCTGTTTTTT.

Written as DNA, the CDR3 is TGTGCCAGCAGCCCCGGTAGTACCTCACCCGGGAAACTGTTTTTT. Translating gives CASSPGSTSPGKLFF. J is TRBJ1-4 and V is TRBV7-9, with unresolved D. This CDR3 comprises 15 residues. The germline V gene has CDR1 SEHNR and CDR2 FQNEAQ (reference sequence). V lost 5 bases, J lost 11 bases, and 21 bases lay in between.

The chain employs TRBV6-2 or TRBV6-3 and TRBJ1-5, with D unclear. The V end was cut by 2 bases, the J end by 3 bases, with 20 bases between. This CDR3 spans 18 amino acids. Germline V gene sequence: CDR1 MNHEY, CDR2 SVGEGT. DNA of the CDR3: TGTGCCAGCAGTTACCCCAATCTTTTTAGCGACAACAATCAGCCCCAGCATTTT. Its translation: CASSYPNLFSDNNQPQHF.

This clone was detected once. The chain links TRBV3-1 (or the pseudogene TRBV3-2) to TRBJ2-6, with D perhaps TRBD1 or TRBD2 (5 bases each). Germline CDR1 is LGHDT and CDR2 is YNNKEL (reference sequence). The CDR3 runs to 17 residues. V dropped 5 bases and J dropped 0 bases, with 14 bases sitting between them. Written as DNA, the CDR3 is TGTGCCAGCAGCATCACAGGACTGAGCTCTGGGGCCAACGTCCTGACTTTC. Translated: CASSITGLSSGANVLTF.

The chain couples TRBV6-6 to TRBJ1-1; possibly TRBD1 for D (5 bases). The CDR3 length is 10 residues. Trimming left V 7 bases short and J 11 bases short, with 11 bases between. Per germline, CDR1 MNHNY and CDR2 SVGAGI (reference sequence). The CDR3 protein is CASMGGRAFF. Here the CDR3 DNA reads TGTGCCAGCATGGGGGGGAGGGCTTTCTTT.

V usage is TRBV6-5 and J usage is TRBJ2-7; D gene unclear. The germline V gene encodes CDR1 MNHEY and CDR2 SVGAGI. Between the trimmed V and J ends, which lost 2 bases and 2 bases, there was a span of 13 bases. The CDR3 loop spans 15 amino acids. In nucleotides, the CDR3 is TGTGCCAGCAGTTACCACCCGACGCTAACCTACGAGCAGTACTTC. It codes for CASSYHPTLTYEQYF.

V is TRBV12-3 or TRBV12-4 and J is TRBJ2-7; no clear D gene. CDR3 length: 11 residues. V dropped 6 bases and J dropped 2 bases, with 5 bases sitting between them. The CDR3 loop is CASSNTYEQYF. CDR3 coding DNA: TGTGCCAGCAGCAACACCTACGAGCAGTACTTC.

The chain links TRBV5-4 to TRBJ2-7, with TRBD1 identical over 7 bases. This CDR3 contains 13 residues. V dropped 7 bases and J dropped 0; count of bases not matched to a gene: 4. Germline assignment: CDR1 SGHNT and CDR2 YYREEE (reference sequence). The CDR3 DNA is TGTGCCAGCGGGACAGCGAGCTCCTACGAGCAGTACTTC. Translating gives CASGTASSYEQYF.